One sample yielded the 17 T cell receptor beta chains listed below, sequenced in a study of blood T cells in healthy people across ages. Then a second PCR, running about 6 to 12 cycles, was carried out with a sample-barcoded 5' primer and a J-beta primer mix. TCRdb recomputed calls from the 5' RACE reads with MiXCR, one row per CDR3 protein. This table has approximately 1.5 million distinct CDR3 sequences, 35% to 45% appearing once. The sample comprised blood. The receptors were gathered from a woman aged 18-29 years in good health.

This clonotype was observed once. The chain couples TRBV7-9 to TRBJ1-2, with 7 bases fitting TRBD1. Per germline, CDR1 SEHNR and CDR2 FQNEAQ (reference sequence). CDR3 size: 14 residues. With 4 bases clipped from V and 5 bases from J, the junction kept 7 bases outside the gene matches. The CDR3 DNA reads as TGTGCCAGCAGCTCCGGGGACAGCAAATATGGCTACACCTTC. It is translated as CASSSGDSKYGYTF.

This CDR3 is CAAGEEGYTF. CDR3 DNA sequence: TGTGCCGCCGGTGAAGAGGGCTACACCTTC. The chain is built from TRBV6-5 and TRBJ1-2; D uncertain. Germline lookup yields CDR1 MNHEY and CDR2 SVGAGI. There are 10 residues in the CDR3. The V and J ends lost 11 bases and 8 bases respectively, with 12 bases between them.

The gene calls are TRBV7-9 and TRBJ2-5, with a tentative D call TRBD1 (6 bases). Judging by the DNA end, TRBJ2-7 fits better; the J call may be wrong. This CDR3 has 14 amino acids. In germline, CDR1 is SEHNR, CDR2 FQNEAQ (reference sequence). The CDR3 nucleotides read TGTGCCAGCAGCTTACCAGGGGAAGGTTACGAGCAGTACTTC. Its translation is CASSLPGEGYEQYF.

Remarks on this clonotype: One junction end disagrees with the germline gene, perhaps due to a read error. The V and J genes are TRBV12-3 or TRBV12-4 and TRBJ1-5; the D is unclear. The CDR3 contains 12 residues. CDR3 region: CAGSISNQPQHF. The CDR3 nucleotides are TGTGCCGGCAGTATTAGCAATCAGCCCCAGCATTTT.

This clonotype was seen a handful of times. This chain joins TRBV6-1 and TRBJ2-7, with TRBD1 matching 7 bases. The CDR3 sequence is 11 residues long. Germline V lookup: CDR1 MNHNS, CDR2 SASEGT. V was pared by 5 bases and J by 9 bases, with 4 bases of the junction left unmatched. CDR3 nucleotides: TGTGCCAGCAGTCGTACAGGGGTGCAGTACTTC. Protein: CASSRTGVQYF.

J is TRBJ2-1 and V is TRBV20-1, with D unresolved. The CDR3 length is 12 residues. Looked up from germline, CDR1 is DFQATT and CDR2 is SNEGSKA (reference sequence). V was trimmed by 0 bases and J by 13 bases, leaving 13 bases between them. CDR3 nucleotides: TGCAGTGCTAGAGAGTTGGGTCCCATCCAGTTCTTC. Protein sequence: CSARELGPIQFF.

The V gene is TRBV11-2, the J gene TRBJ2-3, with 11 positions matching TRBD2. Trimming cost V 1 base and J 4 bases; bases outside gene matches: 10. The CDR3 sequence is 18 residues long. Germline loops: CDR1 SGHAT, CDR2 FQNNGV. The CDR3 DNA reads as TGTGCCAGCAGCTTAGCTGCCCAACTAGCGGGGGATTCAGATACGCAGTATTTT. Its translation: CASSLAAQLAGDSDTQYF.

This sequence joins TRBV7-2 and TRBJ1-2, with TRBD1 matching over 8 bases. CDR1 and CDR2 (germline): SGHTA, FQGNSA. V trimming: 6 bases; J trimming: 8 bases; junction bases outside the gene matches: 20. The CDR3 loop spans 17 amino acids. CDR3 DNA: TGTGCCAGCAGTTTTGACAGGGGCGCGGGTTTAAATGGGGGCTACACCTTC. Translating gives CASSFDRGAGLNGGYTF.

The sample holds a few counts of this clonotype. This chain joins TRBV28 and TRBJ2-5; a possible D gene is TRBD1 (5 bases). This CDR3 comprises 15 residues. V dropped 2 bases and J dropped 2 bases, with 12 bases sitting between them. Germline V gene sequence: CDR1 MDHEN, CDR2 SYDVKM. This CDR3 reads CASSLTRAIQETQYF. CDR3 coding DNA: TGTGCCAGCAGTTTAACCAGGGCGATACAAGAGACCCAGTACTTC.

The chain recombines TRBV18 with TRBJ2-1; D uncertain. The CDR3 length is 13 residues. Deletions cut 8 bases from V and 6 bases from J, with 14 bases between. Germline V gene sequence: CDR1 KGHSH, CDR2 LQKENI. DNA of the CDR3: TGTGCCAGCGCACTTAGGACCTCCAATGAGCAGTTCTTC. Encoded protein: CASALRTSNEQFF.

The count of this clonotype is one. V and J are TRBV20-1 and TRBJ2-1; 8 bases are a match to TRBD2. The closer fit of TRBJ2-7 to the DNA end suggests the J call may be wrong. The CDR3 totals 18 residues. CDR1 DFQATT and CDR2 SNEGSKA come from the germline V gene (reference sequence). Written as DNA, the CDR3 is TGCAGTGCTAGAGTGCGTGCGGGGGGCAGTGGGGTATACAATGAGCAGTACTTC. This sequence encodes CSARVRAGGSGVYNEQYF.

As concerns this clonotype: The junction departs from germline at one end; a sequencing error may be responsible. The chain recombines TRBV7-2 with TRBJ2-5; 10 nucleotides agree with TRBD2. The germline CDR1 and CDR2 sequences are SGHTA and FQGNSA. The CDR3 sequence is 15 residues long. The CDR3 DNA sequence: TGTGCCAGCACCTTAGCGGGGGGCTCCAAGGTGACCCAGTACTTC. This encodes CASTLAGGSKVTQYF.

In the case of this clonotype: One base away lies a much larger clone, so this may be a sequencing read error. This chain joins TRBV13 and TRBJ2-7; a weak D match, TRBD1 (5 bases). Trimming cost V 4 bases and J 2 bases, with 9 bases left between them. The CDR3 sequence is 13 residues long. CDR1 and CDR2 (germline): PRHDT, FYEKMQ (reference sequence). CDR3 amino acids: CASSSARAYEQYF. DNA for the CDR3: TGTGCCAGCAGCTCGGCCAGGGCCTACGAGCAGTACTTC.

This clonotype was counted only a few times. The CDR3 sequence is CASSTGLPSSPLHF. The CDR3 region has the DNA TGTGCCAGCAGCACCGGGTTGCCGAGTTCACCCCTCCACTTT. The rearrangement joins TRBV6-5 to TRBJ1-6; no definite D call. CDR1 and CDR2 from the germline V gene are MNHEY and SVGAGI. V was trimmed by 6 bases and J by 9 bases, leaving 15 bases between them. The CDR3 has 14 residues.

Only one count was recorded for this clonotype. The chain has TRBV4-3 and TRBJ2-1, with no clear D. This CDR3 spans 13 amino acids. Trimming removed 3 bases at V and 9 bases at J, with 12 bases between. Per the germline V gene, CDR1 is LGHNA and CDR2 is YSLEER. CDR3 DNA: TGCGCCAGCAGCCAGGAACTATTGGGTGAGCAGTTCTTC. Residues: CASSQELLGEQFF.

The genes are TRBV6-5 and TRBJ1-5; D may be TRBD1 (6 bases). This CDR3 has 14 amino acids. With 6 bases removed from V and 5 bases from J, the gap between germline ends came to 14 bases. Germline values: CDR1 MNHEY, CDR2 SVGAGI. CDR3 amino acids: CASRPIGGYQPQHF. CDR3 DNA sequence: TGTGCCAGCAGGCCAATAGGGGGGTATCAGCCCCAGCATTTT.

This clonotype was counted a single time. This sequence joins TRBV6-1 and TRBJ2-1; D gene ambiguous. The V gene's germline CDR1 is MNHNS and CDR2 SASEGT. V was trimmed by 4 bases and J by 4 bases, leaving 8 bases between them. The CDR3 consists of 13 residues. This chain's CDR3 is CASSGAFYNEQFF. The CDR3 bases are TGTGCCAGCAGTGGGGCTTTTTACAATGAGCAGTTCTTC.